This entry lists 32 T cell receptor beta chains sequenced from one sample in a study of shared clonotypes between healthy human individuals. Some clones are missing from TCRdb's copy, which holds only in-frame ones; the method was immunoSEQ multiplex PCR. Of about 1.1 million clones detected, approximately 78% appear once; the ten largest clones hold 0.4% to 0.55%. The specimen sequenced was memory CD4+ T cells from PBMCs. Noted subset: CD45RA-negative fraction. The receptors originated from a man between 18 and 29 years old in good health. Some clones in this sample may be carry-over from other donors' samples.

This chain joins TRBV5-1 and TRBJ2-5, with D uncertain. Germline V gene sequence: CDR1 SGHRS, CDR2 YFSETQ. V was pared by 0 bases and J by 5 bases, with 14 bases between. The CDR3 sequence is 15 residues long. This chain's CDR3 is CASSLDGTPKETQYF. CDR3 sequence (DNA): TGCGCCAGCAGCTTGGATGGAACCCCCAAGGAGACCCAGTACTTC.

Of note for this clone: Other DNA sequences in the same sample also yield this CDR3. The V and J genes are TRBV18 and TRBJ1-1; TRBD1 might be the D (5 bases). This CDR3 is 14 amino acids long. Germline V CDR1 and CDR2: KGHSH, LQKENI. The germline V and J ends were trimmed by 3 bases and 0 bases, with 8 bases remaining between them. The CDR3 DNA reads TGTGCCAGCTCACCGCAGGGAATGAACACTGAAGCTTTCTTT. Translation: CASSPQGMNTEAFF.

V usage is TRBV28 and J usage is TRBJ2-3; 11 bases fit TRBD2. Germline CDR1 reads MDHEN; CDR2 reads SYDVKM. There are 16 residues in the CDR3. V lost 8 bases and J lost 4; bases outside the gene matches: 11. The CDR3 bases are TGTGCCAGCCCTTGGGGGGCTAGCGGGAGGTCAGATACGCAGTATTTT. Translated, it gives CASPWGASGRSDTQYF. The full variable domain, with the rest looked up from reference TRBV28 and TRBJ2-3, is DVKVTQSSRYLVKRTGEKVFLECVQDMDHENMFWYRQDPGLGLRLIYFSYDVKMKEKGDIPEGYSVSREKKERFSLILESASTNQTSMYLCASPWGASGRSDTQYFGPGTRLTVL.

About this clone: Within the sample, other DNA sequences also encode this same CDR3. This chain connects TRBV29-1 to TRBJ2-7; 9 bases line up with TRBD2. The CDR3 totals 12 residues. In germline, CDR1 is SQVTM, CDR2 ANQGSEA. In nucleotides, the CDR3 is TGCAGTGTGACTAGCGGCACCTACGAGCAGTACTTC. As protein: CSVTSGTYEQYF.

This chain connects TRBV28 to TRBJ1-2, with 10 bases that match TRBD1. The CDR3 loop spans 15 amino acids. V lost 2 bases to trimming and J lost 5 bases; unmatched junction nucleotides: 5. Germline CDR1 reads MDHEN; CDR2 reads SYDVKM. The CDR3 sequence is CASSLGQGGEYGYTF. The CDR3 nucleotides read TGTGCCAGCAGTTTAGGACAGGGGGGAGAGTATGGCTACACCTTC.

A single count supports this clone. This sequence joins TRBV6-5 and TRBJ2-2; 10 nucleotides line up with TRBD2. Trimming removed 7 bases from V and 7 bases from J; junction bases left unmatched: 9. The CDR3 has 15 amino acids. Germline assignment: CDR1 MNHEY and CDR2 SVGAGI. The CDR3 protein is CASTLSGRVSGELFF. The CDR3 DNA is TGTGCCAGCACCCTCAGCGGGAGGGTTAGCGGGGAGCTGTTTTTT.

The V and J genes are TRBV4-3 and TRBJ2-1; no reliable D call. The V end lost 2 bases, the J end lost 0 bases, and 8 bases lay between the germline ends. Per the germline V gene, CDR1 is LGHNA and CDR2 is YSLEER. CDR3 length: 15 residues. CDR3 region: CASSQPISSYNEQFF. CDR3 nucleotides: TGCGCCAGCAGCCAACCTATCAGCTCCTACAATGAGCAGTTCTTC.

The chain uses TRBV7-3 and TRBJ1-2, with D possibly being TRBD1 (6 bases). CDR1 and CDR2 (germline): SGHTA, FQGTGA. V shed 3 bases and J shed 4 bases, with 9 bases lying between them. The CDR3 loop spans 13 amino acids. The CDR3, as DNA: TGTGCCAGCAGCTTGTCGGACAGCTATGGCTACACCTTC. Amino acid sequence: CASSLSDSYGYTF. Looking up the rest from reference TRBV7-3 and TRBJ1-2 gives the full variable domain: GAGVSQTPSNKVTEKGKYVELRCDPISGHTALYWYRQSLGQGPEFLIYFQGTGAADDSGLPNDRFFAVRPEGSVSTLKIQRTERGDSAVYLCASSLSDSYGYTFGSGTRLTVV.

The CDR3 nucleotides are TGTGCCAGCACCCTTAGCGGCACAGATACGCAGTATTTT. Amino acids: CASTLSGTDTQYF. The chain couples TRBV2 to TRBJ2-3; possibly TRBD2 for D (5 bases). The CDR3 length is 13 residues. Trimming left V 7 bases short and J 1 base short, with 9 bases between. Germline V gene sequence: CDR1 SNHLY, CDR2 FYNNEI. The complete variable domain, with remaining parts taken from reference TRBV2 and TRBJ2-3, reads EPEVTQTPSHQVTQMGQEVILRCVPISNHLYFYWYRQILGQKVEFLVSFYNNEISEKSEIFDDQFSVERPDGSNFTLKIRSTKLEDSAMYFCASTLSGTDTQYFGPGTRLTVL.

The gene calls are TRBV5-6 and TRBJ1-5; 9 nucleotides line up with TRBD1. V was clipped by 4 bases and J by 3 bases; unmatched bases: 8. This CDR3 spans 16 amino acids. CDR1 and CDR2 from the germline V gene are SGHDT and YYEEEE. As DNA, the CDR3 is TGTGCCAGCAGCGAGGGGACAGGGATATACAATCAGCCCCAGCATTTT. Translation: CASSEGTGIYNQPQHF.

The genes are TRBV19 and TRBJ2-1; D is ambiguous. CDR1 LNHDA and CDR2 SQIVND come from the germline V gene (reference sequence). The CDR3 consists of 14 residues. V gave up 1 base and J gave up 9 bases, with 13 bases separating them. The CDR3 loop reads CASSIVSWDGEQFF. For the CDR3, the DNA is TGTGCCAGTAGTATAGTCAGTTGGGATGGTGAGCAGTTCTTC.

This clone was seen only once. The sample carries other DNA sequences with the same CDR3. The genes are TRBV7-6 and TRBJ2-5, with a tentative D call TRBD2 (5 bases). Trimming cost V 1 base and J 4 bases, with 10 bases left between them. Germline V gene lookup returns CDR1 SGHVS and CDR2 FNYEAQ. This CDR3 has 14 residues. In nucleotides, the CDR3 is TGTGCCAGCAGCTTAGGTGCGGGTGGAGAGACCCAGTACTTC. Translating it yields CASSLGAGGETQYF.

In the case of this clone: Other DNA sequences in this sample translate to the same CDR3. V is TRBV18 and J is TRBJ2-1, with D unresolved. The CDR3 extends over 12 amino acids. CDR1 and CDR2 (germline): KGHSH, LQKENI. With 2 bases removed from V and 7 bases from J, the gap between germline ends came to 6 bases. CDR3 coding DNA: TGTGCCAGCTCACCAGACCGTAATGAGCAGTTCTTC. It encodes CASSPDRNEQFF.

The chain carries TRBV9 and TRBJ2-1; D perhaps matches TRBD2 (5 bases). The CDR3 contains 14 residues. Looked up from germline, CDR1 is SGDLS and CDR2 is YYNGEE. V shed 3 bases and J shed 8 bases, with 15 bases lying between them. The CDR3, as DNA: TGTGCCAGCAGCGCCTACGCTAGCACCGATGAGCAGTTCTTC. Its translation is CASSAYASTDEQFF.

The rearrangement joins TRBV7-9 to TRBJ2-7, with 8 nucleotides matching TRBD1. Trimming at V came to 2 bases and at J to 7 bases, leaving 10 bases not matched to a gene. Per the germline V gene, CDR1 is SEHNR and CDR2 is FQNEAQ (reference sequence). The CDR3 runs 15 residues. The CDR3 sequence: CASSLSYRGKGEQYF. As DNA, the CDR3 is TGTGCCAGCAGCTTATCGTACAGGGGGAAAGGGGAGCAGTACTTC.

V and J are TRBV6-1 and TRBJ1-2; TRBD1 matches at 7 bases. V lost 0 bases and J lost 7; bases outside the gene matches: 14. Germline CDR1 and CDR2: MNHNS and SASEGT. The CDR3 runs to 17 residues. The CDR3 region is CASSEARRGTAWGGYTF. CDR3 in DNA: TGTGCCAGCAGTGAAGCGAGACGAGGGACAGCCTGGGGTGGCTACACCTTC.

This clone was detected many times. The rearrangement links TRBV7-3 to TRBJ1-1; D is undetermined. This CDR3 contains 13 residues. V lost 5 bases, J lost 1 base, and 8 bases lay in between. Germline V CDR1 and CDR2: SGHTA, FQGTGA. The CDR3 DNA reads TGTGCCAGCAGCCAACAGCCGAACACTGAAGCTTTCTTT. Residues: CASSQQPNTEAFF.

This clone turned up a few times. The rearrangement joins TRBV5-4 to TRBJ2-3, with D unclear. CDR1 is SGHNT and CDR2 is YYREEE in the germline V gene (reference sequence). This CDR3 has 15 amino acids. Trimming removed 4 bases at V and 0 bases at J, with 12 bases between. The CDR3 sequence is CASSRPDISTDTQYF. Written as DNA, the CDR3 is TGTGCCAGCAGCCGCCCTGATATTAGCACAGATACGCAGTATTTT.

Note on this clone: The same CDR3 also results from other DNA sequences found in this sample. DNA for the CDR3: TGTGCCAGCAGTCTGGGACAGGGGGCCCCCTACGAGCAGTACTTC. It specifies CASSLGQGAPYEQYF. V is TRBV11-2 and J is TRBJ2-7; 12 nucleotides align to TRBD1. Unmatched junction bases numbered 5, after V lost 6 bases and J lost 2 bases. The CDR3 runs to 15 residues. Germline lookup yields CDR1 SGHAT and CDR2 FQNNGV.

The rearrangement joins TRBV7-2 to TRBJ2-4, with 9 bases that match TRBD2. Germline loops: CDR1 SGHTA, CDR2 FQGNSA. This CDR3 is 13 amino acids long. After removal of 2 bases from V and 16 bases from J, the junction contained 9 bases not matched to a gene. This CDR3 is CASSLRRGGRLYF. In DNA form, the CDR3 reads TGTGCCAGCAGCTTAAGGCGGGGGGGCCGGTTATACTTC. Drawing the rest from reference TRBV7-2 and TRBJ2-4, the complete variable domain is GAGVSQSPSNKVTEKGKDVELRCDPISGHTALYWYRQSLGQGLEFLIYFQGNSAPDKSGLPSDRFSAERTGGSVSTLTIQRTQQEDSAVYLCASSLRRGGRLYFGAGTRLSVL.

V is TRBV5-1 and J is TRBJ1-2; possibly TRBD1 for D (5 bases). Germline values: CDR1 SGHRS, CDR2 YFSETQ. This CDR3 region has 15 residues. Trimming took off 0 bases at V and 4 bases at J, with 13 bases between the two ends. The CDR3 DNA is TGCGCCAGCAGCTTGGTGGGGGAGGCGCTCTATGGCTACACCTTC. Its translation: CASSLVGEALYGYTF.

The chain is built from TRBV18 and TRBJ1-3; 7 bases match TRBD1. Germline V gene sequence: CDR1 KGHSH, CDR2 LQKENI. Trimming removed 2 bases from V and 2 bases from J; junction bases left unmatched: 3. CDR3 length: 15 amino acids. CDR3 region: CASSPITGAGNTIYF. The CDR3 DNA sequence: TGTGCCAGCTCACCAATAACAGGGGCTGGAAACACCATATATTTT.

This clone appeared a few times. This chain connects TRBV4-1 to TRBJ1-1; D possibly corresponds to TRBD1 (6 bases). This CDR3 has 14 residues. Trimming left V 4 bases short and J 5 bases short, with 14 bases between. CDR1 MGHRA and CDR2 YSYEKL come from the germline V gene. The CDR3 DNA is TGCGCCAGCAGCCCCCGGGTAGGGACAACTGAAGCTTTCTTT. This encodes CASSPRVGTTEAFF.

The J gene is TRBJ2-1, the V gene TRBV7-3; 16 bases align to TRBD2. The CDR3 has 19 residues. The J segment lost 1 base and the V segment lost 1 base, leaving 4 bases of the junction unmatched. The germline V gene has CDR1 SGHTA and CDR2 FQGTGA. CDR3 sequence: CASSLKGLAGGGSYNEQFF. DNA for the CDR3: TGTGCCAGCAGCTTAAAGGGACTAGCGGGAGGGGGATCCTACAATGAGCAGTTCTTC.

As to this clone: This may come from a read error, since a much larger clone is one base off. CDR3 loop: CASSVDTYEQYF. The DNA of the CDR3 is TGTGCCAGCAGTGTGGACACCTACGAGCAGTACTTC. V gene TRBV6-6 combines with J gene TRBJ2-7, with a possible D match to TRBD1 (5 bases). CDR3 length: 12 amino acids. Germline CDR1 MNHNY, CDR2 SVGAGI (reference sequence). Trimming left V 5 bases short and J 2 bases short, with 7 bases between.

This chain uses TRBV5-6 with TRBJ2-1; D gene uncertain. Trimming took 5 bases from V and 1 from J, leaving 10 bases between them. Germline V CDR1 and CDR2: SGHDT, YYEEEE. The CDR3 sequence is 14 residues long. The CDR3 DNA reads TGTGCCAGCAGTTATGACTCTTCCTACAATGAGCAGTTCTTC. This sequence encodes CASSYDSSYNEQFF.

The genes are TRBV6-5 and TRBJ2-7; D ambiguous. Germline lookup yields CDR1 MNHEY and CDR2 SVGAGI. Deletions cut 0 bases from V and 1 base from J, with 10 bases between. The CDR3 loop spans 15 amino acids. CDR3 coding DNA: TGTGCCAGCAGTTACTCGATAGTAGGTTCCTACGAGCAGTACTTC. The encoded protein is CASSYSIVGSYEQYF.

This clone was seen a single time. Other DNA sequences within the sample encode an identical CDR3. The chain couples TRBV6-6 to TRBJ1-4, with D possibly TRBD1 on 5 matching bases. The CDR3 has 15 residues. CDR1 and CDR2 (germline): MNHNY, SVGAGI (reference sequence). V dropped 0 bases and J dropped 5 bases, with 10 bases sitting between them. Here the CDR3 reads CASSYSGAPNEKLFF. The CDR3 DNA sequence: TGTGCCAGCAGTTACTCAGGGGCCCCGAATGAAAAACTGTTTTTT.

This chain links TRBV7-2 with TRBJ1-2; D may be TRBD1 (6 bases). Germline lookup yields CDR1 SGHTA and CDR2 FQGNSA. This CDR3 comprises 14 residues. The V end was cut by 2 bases, the J end by 4 bases, with 11 bases between. CDR3 amino acids: CASSLIGGSYGYTF. The CDR3 DNA is TGTGCCAGCAGCTTAATAGGGGGGTCCTATGGCTACACCTTC.

This clone was seen repeatedly, ten times or more. V and J are TRBV28 and TRBJ2-6; D is perhaps TRBD1 or TRBD2 (5 bases each). There are 18 residues in the CDR3. V lost 6 bases and J lost 4, with 22 bases in between. The germline V gene encodes CDR1 MDHEN and CDR2 SYDVKM. The CDR3 nucleotides are TGTGCCAGCAGCAGGGACGCACGAAGGGGATTCGGGGCCAACGTCCTGACTTTC. It codes for CASSRDARRGFGANVLTF.

The chain employs TRBV5-1 and TRBJ1-1; the D is unclear. The germline gives CDR1 SGHRS, CDR2 YFSETQ. The CDR3 sequence is 13 residues long. With 4 bases removed from V and 4 bases from J, the gap between germline ends came to 11 bases. Written as DNA, the CDR3 is TGCGCCAGCAGCCGTACAGCGGGCACTGAAGCTTTCTTT. Translating it yields CASSRTAGTEAFF.

J is TRBJ1-1 and V is TRBV7-9, with D uncertain. In germline, CDR1 is SEHNR, CDR2 FQNEAQ (reference sequence). Deletions cut 3 bases from V and 4 bases from J, with 9 bases between. This CDR3 is built from 13 residues. CDR3 sequence: CASSFSPGTEAFF. As DNA, the CDR3 is TGTGCCAGCAGCTTTTCTCCCGGCACTGAAGCTTTCTTT.